This T cell receptor beta chain stems from a study of shared clonotypes between healthy human individuals. Overall study findings and caveats: Though the depth was large, rarefaction showed that sorted-subset sequencing was incomplete.

The CDR3 length is 13 residues. Germline CDR1 MNHEY, CDR2 SMNVEV (reference sequence). With regard to this clone: Its antigen remains unknown.

Using immunoSEQ multiplex PCR, the repertoire was profiled, and TCRdb retains in-frame clones only, with some absent. The sample lists hundreds of thousands of clones, about 96% occurring once. The naive CD8 fraction comprised CD45RO-negative cells positively selected for CCR7 and excluded terminally differentiated effector memory CD45RA+ cells. This rearrangement joins TRBV27 to TRBJ2-5; D is possibly TRBD1 (5 bases). TRBJ2-7 explains the end of the DNA better; the J call may be wrong. The sequenced material came from naive CD8+ T cells sorted from blood. The receptor's source is a young woman in good health. The CDR3 here is CASSQGRAYEQYF. The CDR3 DNA follows: TGTGCCAGCAGCCAGGGCAGGGCCTACGAGCAGTACTTC.